These 20 T cell receptor beta chains share one sample of origin, sequenced in a study of blood T cell repertoires in COVID-19. Repertoires were generated with immunoSEQ multiplex PCR, while TCRdb's copy carries only in-frame clones and drops some. The top ten hold about 3% of the sample, which has about 250,000 clones, 88% seen once. Sequenced sample: PBMCs or T cells enriched from blood (not recorded which). The source is a woman aged 45-60 years who had recovered from COVID-19.

This clone appeared a single time. The chain has TRBV6-1 and TRBJ1-1; TRBD1 aligns across 8 bases. V trimming: 3 bases; J trimming: 11 bases; junction bases outside the gene matches: 14. CDR1 and CDR2 (germline): MNHNS, SASEGT. CDR3 length: 15 residues. As DNA, the CDR3 is TGTGCCAGCAGTGAGAGGACAGGGTTGGGGCTGGGCGCTTTCTTT. Amino acid sequence: CASSERTGLGLGAFF.

The CDR3 here is CASSSRIRGVAYEQYF. The DNA for the CDR3 is TGTGCCAGCAGCTCCCGAATTCGGGGAGTGGCCTACGAGCAGTACTTC. The chain carries TRBV7-2 and TRBJ2-7, with D possibly being TRBD2 (5 bases). CDR3 size: 16 residues. Germline CDR1 reads SGHTA; CDR2 reads FQGNSA. V gave up 4 bases and J gave up 2 bases, with 18 bases separating them.

This chain joins TRBV30 and TRBJ2-2; D gene ambiguous. Per the germline V gene, CDR1 is GTSNPN and CDR2 is SVGIG (reference sequence). Trimming left V 2 bases short and J 5 bases short, with 6 bases between. The CDR3 spans 12 residues. CDR3 nucleotide sequence: TGTGCCTGGAGTTCTGTAACCGGGGAGCTGTTTTTT. This codes for CAWSSVTGELFF.

The CDR3 region has the DNA TGCAGTGCTAGTAGAAGTTCGGGCTATGGCTACACCTTC. Protein sequence: CSASRSSGYGYTF. V gene TRBV20-1 combines with J gene TRBJ1-2; D is uncertain. From germline, CDR1 is DFQATT and CDR2 SNEGSKA (reference sequence). V shed 3 bases and J shed 4 bases, with 12 bases lying between them. This CDR3 spans 13 amino acids.

The genes are TRBV5-8 and TRBJ1-4, with TRBD1 matching 7 bases. The germline V gene encodes CDR1 SGHTS and CDR2 YDEGEE. V lost 3 bases to trimming and J lost 8 bases; unmatched junction nucleotides: 10. This CDR3 is 15 amino acids long. CDR3 amino acids: CASSSRTGRNEKLFF. The CDR3 nucleotides read TGTGCCAGCAGCTCGAGGACAGGACGCAACGAAAAACTGTTTTTT.

In this sample, this clone turned up once. The chain carries TRBV30 and TRBJ1-6, with D uncertain. CDR3 length: 12 amino acids. Germline CDR1 is GTSNPN and CDR2 is SVGIG (reference sequence). Trimming removed 3 bases from V and 6 bases from J, with 6 bases in between. The CDR3 region is CAWRYFNSPLHF. In nucleotides, the CDR3 is TGTGCCTGGAGATACTTTAATTCACCCCTCCACTTT.

V and J are TRBV4-3 and TRBJ2-1; 8 bases match TRBD2. Trimming at V came to 1 base and at J to 4 bases, leaving 6 bases not matched to a gene. Germline lookup yields CDR1 LGHNA and CDR2 YSLEER. This CDR3 is 16 amino acids long. The CDR3 is CASSQAPAGDYNEQFF. CDR3 coding DNA: TGCGCCAGCAGCCAAGCTCCAGCGGGGGATTACAATGAGCAGTTCTTC.

V is TRBV28 and J is TRBJ2-1; no clear D gene. V dropped 6 bases and J dropped 7 bases, with 10 bases sitting between them. CDR1 and CDR2 (germline): MDHEN, SYDVKM. There are 12 residues in the CDR3. In nucleotides, the CDR3 is TGTGCCAGCAGCCCCGGGTGGAATGAGCAGTTCTTC. This gives the protein CASSPGWNEQFF.

The V call is TRBV9, the J call TRBJ2-7; TRBD1 aligns across 8 bases. This CDR3 spans 15 amino acids. Germline-derived CDR1 and CDR2 are SGDLS and YYNGEE. With V trimmed by 0 bases and J by 0 bases, 2 bases remained unmatched. The CDR3 region is CASSVGTGSSYEQYF. CDR3 nucleotide sequence: TGTGCCAGCAGCGTAGGGACAGGGAGCTCCTACGAGCAGTACTTC. Drawing the rest from reference TRBV9 and TRBJ2-7, the complete variable domain is DSGVTQTPKHLITATGQRVTLRCSPRSGDLSVYWYQQSLDQGLQFLIQYYNGEERAKGNILERFSAQQFPDLHSELNLSSLELGDSALYFCASSVGTGSSYEQYFGPGTRLTVT.

The gene calls are TRBV7-8 and TRBJ1-3, with TRBD1 identical over 7 bases. V shed 6 bases and J 4 bases; nucleotides not matched to a gene: 9. CDR1 and CDR2 (germline): SGHVS, FQNEAQ. CDR3 length: 15 residues. DNA for the CDR3: TGTGCCAGCAGTCAGGGGGTGGTTTCCGGAAACACCATATATTTT. This encodes CASSQGVVSGNTIYF.

V gene TRBV6-5 combines with J gene TRBJ2-1; the D is unclear. V dropped 0 bases and J dropped 3 bases, with 6 bases sitting between them. CDR1 and CDR2 (germline): MNHEY, SVGAGI. There are 14 residues in the CDR3. In DNA, the CDR3 is TGTGCCAGCAGTTACTCGGCAGTCTACAATGAGCAGTTCTTC. Protein: CASSYSAVYNEQFF.

The chain joins TRBV28 to TRBJ1-2; 8 nucleotides line up with TRBD1. V gave up 3 bases and J gave up 7 bases; unmatched junction bases: 7. The germline V gene has CDR1 MDHEN and CDR2 SYDVKM. CDR3 length equals 14 residues. CDR3 nucleotide sequence: TGTGCCAGCAGTTTGGAGTTCCAGGGGGCTGGCTACACCTTC. Encoded protein: CASSLEFQGAGYTF.

V and J are TRBV10-3 and TRBJ2-2, with 9 bases aligning to TRBD1. CDR1 is ENHRY, CDR2 SYGVKD, per germline. J lost 0 bases, V lost 6 bases, and 5 bases had no gene match. The length of the CDR3 is 16 residues. The CDR3: CAISFTGGTNTGELFF. The CDR3 region has the DNA TGTGCCATCAGCTTCACAGGGGGCACGAACACCGGGGAGCTGTTTTTT.

This clone was found once. The J gene is TRBJ2-3, the V gene TRBV7-9; 7 positions agree with TRBD2. Trimming removed 5 bases from V and 0 bases from J; junction bases left unmatched: 8. This CDR3 region has 16 residues. Germline loops: CDR1 SEHNR, CDR2 FQNEAQ (reference sequence). In nucleotides, the CDR3 is TGTGCCAGCAGCGAGGTAGCGGGTCGTAGCACAGATACGCAGTATTTT. It codes for CASSEVAGRSTDTQYF.

The CDR3 is CASSFPGVGQQETQYF. In nucleotides, the CDR3 is TGCGCCAGCAGCTTTCCCGGGGTGGGACAACAAGAGACCCAGTACTTC. This chain connects TRBV5-1 to TRBJ2-5; possible D gene TRBD1, 6 bases. Germline CDR1 and CDR2: SGHRS and YFSETQ. The CDR3 consists of 16 residues. Trimming removed 2 bases from V and 2 bases from J, with 16 bases in between. The whole variable domain, remainder taken from reference TRBV5-1 and TRBJ2-5, is KAGVTQTPRYLIKTRGQQVTLSCSPISGHRSVSWYQQTPGQGLQFLFEYFSETQRNKGNFPGRFSGRQFSNSRSEMNVSTLELGDSALYLCASSFPGVGQQETQYFGPGTRLLVL.

The CDR3 loop reads CASRITQNTEAFF. Here the CDR3 DNA reads TGTGCCAGCAGGATCACACAGAACACTGAAGCTTTCTTT. The genes are TRBV6-5 and TRBJ1-1; D is uncertain. Trimming left V 6 bases short and J 1 base short, with 9 bases between. In germline, CDR1 is MNHEY, CDR2 SVGAGI. The CDR3 has 13 amino acids.

The gene calls are TRBV7-2 and TRBJ2-7, with 10 positions matching TRBD2. Per the germline V gene, CDR1 is SGHTA and CDR2 is FQGNSA. The CDR3 loop spans 14 amino acids. The ends lost 5 bases at V and 2 bases at J; junction bases unmatched: 3. The CDR3, as DNA: TGTGCCAGCAGCGCTAGCGGGAGCGCCTACGAGCAGTACTTC. This gives the protein CASSASGSAYEQYF.

The CDR3 sequence: CASSLEGGYGYTF. The CDR3 nucleotides read TGCGCCAGCAGCTTGGAAGGGGGCTATGGCTACACCTTC. The rearrangement uses TRBV5-1 and TRBJ1-2, with a weak D call TRBD1 (6 bases). The CDR3 extends over 13 amino acids. Germline CDR1 reads SGHRS; CDR2 reads YFSETQ. V lost 0 bases and J lost 4, with 7 bases in between.

DNA for the CDR3: TGTGCCAGCAGTTCCCAAAGGGGTAATGAGCAGTTCTTC. It specifies CASSSQRGNEQFF. This chain uses TRBV2 with TRBJ2-1, with D possibly matching TRBD1 (5 bases). The CDR3 length is 13 residues. The germline gives CDR1 SNHLY, CDR2 FYNNEI. V lost 5 bases and J lost 7, with 12 bases in between.

This chain connects TRBV5-4 to TRBJ2-7; tentatively, D is TRBD2 (5 bases). This CDR3 contains 16 residues. The ends were cut back, 0 bases at V and 1 base at J, with 14 bases in the middle. Germline CDR1 reads SGHNT; CDR2 reads YYREEE (reference sequence). CDR3 sequence: CASSLGGGESSYEQYF. CDR3 DNA: TGTGCCAGCAGCTTGGGAGGAGGCGAATCTTCCTACGAGCAGTACTTC.